Below, 9 T cell receptor beta chains from the same sample are listed, as sequenced in a study of blood T cell repertoires in COVID-19. The method was immunoSEQ multiplex PCR; TCRdb's version includes in-frame clones alone and lacks a portion of them. The table has roughly 250,000 clones, around 83% seen once. Specimen: peripheral blood. The receptors were sampled from a woman aged 40-49 years who had recovered from COVID-19.

J is TRBJ2-7 and V is TRBV11-2, with D possibly TRBD2 on 6 matching bases. V lost 1 base, J lost 4 bases, and 20 bases lay in between. In germline, CDR1 is SGHAT, CDR2 FQNNGV. This CDR3 has 17 residues. This CDR3 is CASSLVGRRGSSYEQYF. In DNA form, the CDR3 reads TGTGCCAGCAGCTTAGTCGGACGGAGGGGTAGTAGTTACGAGCAGTACTTC.

The rearrangement links TRBV28 to TRBJ1-1; possibly TRBD1 for D (6 bases). The CDR3 has 17 amino acids. With 6 bases removed from V and 1 base from J, the gap between germline ends came to 21 bases. Germline CDR1 MDHEN, CDR2 SYDVKM. The CDR3, as DNA: TGTGCCAGCAGCCCTAGGCCGGGGGGGCTGGGGAACACTGAAGCTTTCTTT. Its translation is CASSPRPGGLGNTEAFF. Together with reference TRBV28 and TRBJ1-1, the CDR3 gives the full variable domain: DVKVTQSSRYLVKRTGEKVFLECVQDMDHENMFWYRQDPGLGLRLIYFSYDVKMKEKGDIPEGYSVSREKKERFSLILESASTNQTSMYLCASSPRPGGLGNTEAFFGQGTRLTVV.

The chain combines TRBV6-1 with TRBJ2-7, with D uncertain. CDR1 MNHNS and CDR2 SASEGT come from the germline V gene. CDR3 length equals 13 residues. Trimming left V 6 bases short and J 2 bases short, with 11 bases between. CDR3 bases: TGTGCCAGCAGCCACTCGATGGCCTACGAGCAGTACTTC. Translated, it gives CASSHSMAYEQYF.

The chain recombines TRBV30 with TRBJ1-5, with 9 bases aligning to TRBD1. The germline V gene has CDR1 GTSNPN and CDR2 SVGIG (reference sequence). This CDR3 is built from 14 residues. Germline trimming cut 0 bases from V and 7 bases from J; bases unmatched to any gene: 4. Here the CDR3 reads CAWSVQGARQPQHF. CDR3 sequence (DNA): TGTGCCTGGAGTGTACAGGGGGCTAGGCAGCCCCAGCATTTT.

The chain combines TRBV6-6 with TRBJ1-6; 10 bases are shared with TRBD1. This CDR3 has 15 amino acids. The junction had 3 bases not matched to a gene; V was cut back by 0 bases and J by 10 bases. Germline V CDR1 and CDR2: MNHNY, SVGAGI (reference sequence). The CDR3 coding sequence is TGTGCCAGCAGTTACTCGACAGGGGGCCTCTCACCCCTCCACTTT. Its protein product is CASSYSTGGLSPLHF.

The V call is TRBV5-4, the J call TRBJ2-7; 7 bases are a match to TRBD1. The CDR3 length is 15 residues. V lost 3 bases, J lost 2 bases, and 8 bases stayed unmatched. Germline CDR1 is SGHNT and CDR2 is YYREEE (reference sequence). The CDR3 nucleotides are TGTGCCAGCAGCTCCAGACAGGGAGTACCCTACGAGCAGTACTTC. Translating it yields CASSSRQGVPYEQYF. The full variable domain, in which reference TRBV5-4 and TRBJ2-7 provide the parts outside the CDR3, is ETGVTQSPTHLIKTRGQQVTLRCSSQSGHNTVSWYQQALGQGPQFIFQYYREEENGRGNFPPRFSGLQFPNYSSELNVNALELDDSALYLCASSSRQGVPYEQYFGPGTRLTVT.

The gene calls are TRBV5-1 and TRBJ1-1, with D perhaps TRBD1 (5 bases). The germline V and J ends were trimmed by 7 bases and 7 bases, with 17 bases remaining between them. Germline values: CDR1 SGHRS, CDR2 YFSETQ. The CDR3 runs 13 residues. As DNA, the CDR3 is TGCGCCAGCTCCATAACAGGCGCCGGTGAAGCTTTCTTT. It codes for CASSITGAGEAFF.

This clone was recorded only once. The chain is built from TRBV7-2 and TRBJ1-3; a weak D match, TRBD1 (5 bases). Looked up from germline, CDR1 is SGHTA and CDR2 is FQGNSA. The CDR3 runs 13 residues. The ends were cut back, 2 bases at V and 4 bases at J, with 6 bases in the middle. CDR3 bases: TGTGCCAGCAGCTTATACAGGGGAAACACCATATATTTT. Protein product: CASSLYRGNTIYF.

The gene calls are TRBV30 and TRBJ1-5; TRBD1 is a possible D gene (5 bases). V was trimmed by 0 bases and J by 2 bases, leaving 8 bases between them. The CDR3 is 14 amino acids. Germline assignment: CDR1 GTSNPN and CDR2 SVGIG (reference sequence). The CDR3 DNA follows: TGTGCCTGGAGTGTTTGGGGGGGCAATCAGCCCCAGCATTTT. The encoded protein is CAWSVWGGNQPQHF.